The present T cell receptor (beta chain) was sequenced within a study of OX40 agonist ivuxolimab in advanced cancers. About the full investigation: Ivuxolimab was a fully human IgG2 agonistic monoclonal antibody targeting the costimulatory receptor OX40 (CD134). Intravenous ivuxolimab was administered to patients every 2 weeks at six dose levels: 0.01, 0.1, 0.3, 1.5, 3 and 10 mg/kg. Of the approximately 50 dose-escalation patients, hepatocellular carcinoma was present in approximately 20, melanoma in roughly 15, renal cell carcinoma in 9 and head and neck cancer in 9. In the dose-escalation cohort, 82.7% of patients were male, and the mean age was around 60 years, with a range of about 23 to 85. Prior anti-PD-1, anti-PD-L1 or anti-CTLA-4 therapy was permitted, and 30% to 50% of dose-escalation patients had received checkpoint inhibitors. Partial responses were achieved by three dose-escalation patients, of whom one had hepatocellular carcinoma and two had cutaneous melanoma. The point of sequencing TCRbeta in the periphery was to test whether ivuxolimab changed TCR sequence diversity and drove clonal T-cell expansion. The paper reports the monotherapy dose-escalation portion (N of about 50 patients) of the phase I ivuxolimab trial. Broader findings and caveats from the paper: After ivuxolimab, more expanded clones were found on average in CD8+ T cells than in CD4+ T cells. Low levels of normalized T-cell clonal expansion were also shown by some nonresponding patients. The antigen specificity of the peripheral T cells that underwent clonal expansion was not determined. In the 0.1-3.0 mg/kg groups, partial responders had among the lowest normalized peripheral clonal expansion, particularly in CD8+ T cells. At doses of 0.1 to 3.0 mg/kg, clonal expansion of both CD4+ and CD8+ blood T cells was observed from baseline to week 6.

The CDR3 starts with the cysteine, ends with the phenylalanine, and has 13 residues. Of all the DNA, just the CDR3 is kept, 39 bases in frame from base 1. The germline V gene gives CDR1 as SGHDN and CDR2 as FVKESK. V lost 3 bases and J lost 4 bases; the stretch between them is 9 bases long. Genomic DNA was isolated from the sorted cells so that the TCRbeta CDR3 region could be sequenced. TCRbeta CDR3 regions were sequenced using the immunoSEQ Assay. Drawn from immuneACCESS, this table holds only the in-frame rearrangements with V and J called that TCRdb kept. Clones are partly lost; checked studies trace under half to an unresolved V gene and leave the rest unexplained. Here the sample has fewer than 70,000 clones; 75% to 95% occur a single time. Of the sample, about 14% falls within the top ten clones. On this clone: Its cognate antigen has yet to be identified. Base-call qualities are not available, and no considerably larger clone is one nucleotide away.

Patients with autoimmune disease history or receiving systemic immunosuppression were excluded from the trial. Peripheral blood for TCR sequencing was collected from all dose cohorts at baseline, on cycle 4 day 1, and on cycle 7 day 1. The samples were drawn from a first-in-human, open-label, multicenter phase I dose-escalation trial of ivuxolimab. Adults with locally advanced or metastatic melanoma, renal cell carcinoma, hepatocellular carcinoma or head and neck squamous cell carcinoma were enrolled in the trial. Before TCR sequencing, CD4+ T cells and CD8+ T cells from peripheral blood were sorted into separate populations.

The chain is made from TRBV14 and TRBJ1-2, with no confidently assigned D gene. The sequenced sample was CD4+ or CD8+ T cells sorted from blood, obtained in a trial of the OX40 agonist ivuxolimab. This sequence originates from an adult with an advanced solid tumor such as melanoma, head and neck, liver or kidney cancer. The DNA sequence is TGTGCCAGCAGCCATAATTATCGCTATGGCTACACCTTC. Its protein product is CASSHNYRYGYTF.